This T cell receptor beta chain emerged from a study of CD8+ T cells in alopecia areata. Sequencing relied on a cDNA template that was reverse transcribed from extracted RNA. Method: immunoSEQ multiplex PCR; TCRdb's copy keeps in-frame clones and lacks some. Among more than 130,000 clones listed, roughly 80% were seen once. This clone has just a few counts. As for treatment: oral pan-JAK inhibitor, 5-10 mg twice daily. The sequence was obtained from a human donor with alopecia areata. This sample comprised CD8+ T cells sorted from blood, obtained at week 4, from a patient treated with tofacitinib.

In nucleotides, the CDR3 is TGCGCCAGCAGCCAAGATAGTTCGAGCCTCTACGAGCAGTACTTC. It encodes CASSQDSSSLYEQYF. The chain has TRBV4-3 and TRBJ2-7; D is uncertain. The CDR3 spans 15 residues. Germline V gene sequence: CDR1 LGHNA, CDR2 YSLEER. Trimming cost V 0 bases and J 3 bases, with 12 bases left between them.